These 30 T cell receptor beta chains were sequenced from one sample in a study of radiotherapy plus CTLA-4 blockade in lung cancer. Libraries were prepared by immunoSEQ multiplex PCR; TCRdb keeps only in-frame clonotypes and omits some of them. This table holds roughly 100,000 clones, 85% found once. The specimen was peripheral blood, collected from a patient treated with radiotherapy plus ipilimumab. Receptors originate from a human donor with non-small cell lung cancer that progressed on radiotherapy plus ipilimumab. Some clones in this sample may be carry-over from other donors' samples.

This chain connects TRBV9 to TRBJ1-2; no firm D call. CDR3 length: 13 amino acids. Looked up from germline, CDR1 is SGDLS and CDR2 is YYNGEE. The ends were cut back, 1 base at V and 3 bases at J, with 7 bases in the middle. CDR3 loop: CASSVTHYYGYTF. DNA of the CDR3: TGTGCCAGCAGCGTAACCCACTACTATGGCTACACCTTC.

The chain links TRBV7-9 to TRBJ1-4; D gene uncertain. The CDR3 has 15 residues. The germline CDR1 and CDR2 sequences are SEHNR and FQNEAQ (reference sequence). The V and J ends lost 1 base and 4 bases respectively, with 10 bases between them. CDR3: CASSLGAGLNEKLFF. CDR3 coding DNA: TGTGCCAGCAGCTTAGGAGCGGGCCTTAATGAAAAACTGTTTTTT.

The rearrangement uses TRBV18 and TRBJ1-1; TRBD1 agrees at 7 bases. V shed 4 bases and J 2 bases; nucleotides not matched to a gene: 7. The CDR3 runs 15 residues. Germline assignment: CDR1 KGHSH and CDR2 LQKENI. The DNA of the CDR3 is TGTGCCAGCTCACTGGGACAGCCTACTAACACTGAAGCTTTCTTT. It specifies CASSLGQPTNTEAFF.

This chain connects TRBV11-3 to TRBJ1-6, with D possibly matching TRBD1 (5 bases). The CDR3 is 13 residues long. Germline V lookup: CDR1 SGHNT, CDR2 YENEEA. Trimming stripped 2 bases from V and 9 bases from J, with 8 bases between. CDR3 nucleotide sequence: TGTGCCAGCAGCTTAACGGGGCGTTCACCCCTCCACTTT. This codes for CASSLTGRSPLHF.

V usage is TRBV12-5 and J usage is TRBJ2-1; unclear D gene. Trimming took off 1 base at V and 6 bases at J, with 7 bases between the two ends. The CDR3 is made up of 13 amino acids. CDR1 is LGHNT, CDR2 FRNRAP, per germline. CDR3 bases: TGTGCTAGTGGTTTGGAGTACTCCAATGAGCAGTTCTTC. Residues: CASGLEYSNEQFF.

DNA for the CDR3: TGTGCCAGCAGTGAATATTTGGGTGAAGCTTTCTTT. Protein: CASSEYLGEAFF. V gene TRBV25-1 combines with J gene TRBJ1-1; D ambiguous. Looked up from germline, CDR1 is MGHDK and CDR2 is SYGVNS. This CDR3 contains 12 residues. The V end was cut by 0 bases, the J end by 7 bases, with 6 bases between.

V and J are TRBV6-6 and TRBJ1-4, with D uncertain. Germline-derived CDR1 and CDR2 are MNHNY and SVGAGI (reference sequence). The germline V and J ends were trimmed by 7 bases and 4 bases, with 10 bases remaining between them. The CDR3 covers 13 residues. In DNA form, the CDR3 reads TGTGCCAGCACTACAAGACTTAATGAAAAACTGTTTTTT. Translation: CASTTRLNEKLFF.

The rearrangement uses TRBV29-1 and TRBJ2-3; 16 nucleotides align to TRBD2. V lost 6 bases and J lost 1; bases outside the gene matches: 4. CDR3 size: 16 residues. The germline V gene encodes CDR1 SQVTM and CDR2 ANQGSEA. CDR3 nucleotide sequence: TGCAGCGTCACCGGGACTAGCGGGGGGGGCACAGATACGCAGTATTTT. It codes for CSVTGTSGGGTDTQYF.

Notes on this clone: One end of the junction is discordant with germline, which a read error may explain. This chain links TRBV19 with TRBJ1-6; D is unclear. Germline V gives CDR1 LNHDA, CDR2 SQIVND (reference sequence). The CDR3 length is 14 residues. The CDR3 bases are TGTGCCAGTTCCGGGAGCTCCCATAATTCACCCCTCCACTTT. It is translated as CASSGSSHNSPLHF. The full variable domain, its missing parts supplied by reference TRBV19 and TRBJ1-6, is DGGITQSPKYLFRKEGQNVTLSCEQNLNHDAMYWYRQDPGQGLRLIYYSQIVNDFQKGDIAEGYSVSREKKESFPLTVTSAQKNPTAFYLCASSGSSHNSPLHFGNGTRLTVT.

V usage is TRBV27 and J usage is TRBJ1-2; D ambiguous. The germline V gene has CDR1 MNHEY and CDR2 SMNVEV (reference sequence). The V end lost 4 bases, the J end lost 8 bases, and 17 bases lay between the germline ends. The CDR3 is 14 residues long. The CDR3 reads CASSSYLGGGGYTF. CDR3 nucleotide sequence: TGTGCCAGCAGTTCATACCTTGGTGGAGGCGGCTACACCTTC.

This chain links TRBV9 with TRBJ2-7; D possibly corresponds to TRBD1 (5 bases). V lost 4 bases to trimming and J lost 5 bases, with 10 bases between them. CDR1 and CDR2 from the germline V gene are SGDLS and YYNGEE. The CDR3 covers 12 residues. The CDR3 loop reads CASSPQDHEQYF. In DNA form, the CDR3 reads TGTGCCAGCAGCCCACAGGACCACGAGCAGTACTTC.

The table lists this clone with a few counts. This chain links TRBV27 with TRBJ2-7; 10 nucleotides align to TRBD1. The germline gives CDR1 MNHEY, CDR2 SMNVEV (reference sequence). V gave up 1 base and J gave up 3 bases; unmatched junction bases: 9. The CDR3 extends over 17 amino acids. Here the CDR3 reads CASSLFSGTGELYEQYF. The CDR3 DNA reads as TGTGCCAGCAGTTTATTTTCAGGGACAGGGGAACTCTACGAGCAGTACTTC.

V and J are TRBV7-2 and TRBJ2-7; D not resolved. V was trimmed by 7 bases and J by 4 bases, leaving 23 bases between them. From germline, CDR1 is SGHTA and CDR2 FQGNSA. The CDR3 has 16 residues. The CDR3 nucleotides are TGTGCCAGCACCTCAGACTCCGTATCCCCCACTTACGAGCAGTACTTC. Protein sequence: CASTSDSVSPTYEQYF.

Only a few counts were recorded for this clone. The genes are TRBV30 and TRBJ2-7; D may be TRBD2 (6 bases). Per the germline V gene, CDR1 is GTSNPN and CDR2 is SVGIG (reference sequence). Trimming took off 4 bases at V and 7 bases at J, with 11 bases between the two ends. The CDR3 totals 11 residues. The CDR3 sequence is CAWTHSGEQYF. The CDR3 DNA follows: TGTGCCTGGACCCATAGCGGAGAGCAGTACTTC.

The V gene is TRBV7-9, the J gene TRBJ2-5, with 7 bases fitting TRBD2. CDR1 and CDR2 (germline): SEHNR, FQNEAQ (reference sequence). There are 16 residues in the CDR3. J was trimmed by 3 bases and V by 0 bases; bases with no gene match: 7. The CDR3 DNA is TGTGCCAGCAGCTTAGCGGGGAAGACTAGCAAAGAGACCCAGTACTTC. It codes for CASSLAGKTSKETQYF. The full variable domain, rest sourced from reference TRBV7-9 and TRBJ2-5, is DTGVSQNPRHKITKRGQNVTFRCDPISEHNRLYWYRQTLGQGPEFLTYFQNEAQLEKSRLLSDRFSAERPKGSFSTLEIQRTEQGDSAMYLCASSLAGKTSKETQYFGPGTRLLVL.

V and J are TRBV5-5 and TRBJ2-2, with D tentatively TRBD2 (6 bases). The germline gives CDR1 SGHKS, CDR2 YYEKEE (reference sequence). This CDR3 spans 16 amino acids. Deletions cut 1 base from V and 4 bases from J, with 14 bases between. This chain's CDR3 is CASSLLPGGVTGELFF. The DNA of the CDR3 is TGTGCCAGCAGCTTGTTACCCGGGGGTGTCACCGGGGAGCTGTTTTTT.

The V call is TRBV14, the J call TRBJ1-1; D unresolved. CDR1 is SGHDN and CDR2 is FVKESK in the germline V gene. Trimming cost V 8 bases and J 3 bases, with 19 bases left between them. CDR3 size: 15 residues. The CDR3 nucleotides are TGTGCCAGCTTTACCTCAAGTCACAGACACACTGAAGCTTTCTTT. Protein sequence: CASFTSSHRHTEAFF.

The chain links TRBV19 to TRBJ1-4; D may be TRBD1 (6 bases). Trimming removed 5 bases from V and 0 bases from J, with 13 bases in between. The CDR3 sequence is 16 residues long. CDR1 is LNHDA, CDR2 SQIVND, per germline (reference sequence). DNA for the CDR3: TGTGCCAGTAGTCACGGACAGAATCCAACTAATGAAAAACTGTTTTTT. Translating gives CASSHGQNPTNEKLFF.

This sequence joins TRBV6-5 and TRBJ1-5, with 8 bases lining up with TRBD1. Germline V gene data show CDR1 as MNHEY and CDR2 as SVGAGI. The CDR3 covers 14 residues. V shed 6 bases and J 5 bases; nucleotides not matched to a gene: 6. For the CDR3, the DNA is TGTGCCAGCAGGCCCGACAGGGGAGATCAGCCCCAGCATTTT. As protein: CASRPDRGDQPQHF.

This clone is a singleton in its sample. This rearrangement joins TRBV5-6 to TRBJ2-3, with a possible D match to TRBD2 (5 bases). Germline CDR1 is SGHDT and CDR2 is YYEEEE. Between the trimmed V and J ends, which lost 1 base and 2 bases, there was a span of 5 bases. The CDR3 sequence is 13 residues long. CDR3: CASSLRDTDTQYF. The CDR3 DNA reads as TGTGCCAGCAGCTTGCGGGACACAGATACGCAGTATTTT.

The V gene is TRBV4-2, the J gene TRBJ1-4; a possible D gene is TRBD1 (5 bases). Germline CDR1 LGHNA, CDR2 YNFKEQ. The CDR3 spans 16 residues. Trimming removed 3 bases at V and 5 bases at J, with 16 bases between. CDR3 DNA sequence: TGTGCCAGCAGCCAGGGAGTCAGGGATCAAAATGAAAAACTGTTTTTT. Protein product: CASSQGVRDQNEKLFF.

The chain has TRBV5-1 and TRBJ2-3, with no clear D. In germline, CDR1 is SGHRS, CDR2 YFSETQ. CDR3 size: 14 residues. The V gene lost 3 bases and the J gene lost 4 bases, with 12 bases spanning the gap. The CDR3 spells CASSSNPAPDTQYF. The CDR3 DNA reads TGCGCCAGCAGCTCGAACCCCGCACCAGATACGCAGTATTTT.

With respect to this clone: The CDR3 ends on some other residue instead of the conserved phenylalanine or tryptophan, so this is likely a read error. The chain joins TRBV5-6 to TRBJ2-3; possible D gene TRBD1, 6 bases. The CDR3 spans 13 residues. V lost 0 bases and J lost 4, with 6 bases in between. Per germline, CDR1 SGHDT and CDR2 YYEEEE. The CDR3 nucleotides are TGTGCCAGCAGCTTGGAGGGGGCAGATACGCAGTATTCT. Amino acids: CASSLEGADTQYS.

V and J are TRBV28 and TRBJ2-2; D is undetermined. Per germline, CDR1 MDHEN and CDR2 SYDVKM. Trimming pared 8 bases from V and 6 bases from J, leaving 19 bases between. This CDR3 is built from 15 residues. The CDR3 DNA reads as TGTGCCAGCGAACAGAGCCTAGGGTATGCCGGGGAGCTGTTTTTT. Translation: CASEQSLGYAGELFF.

The chain has TRBV5-6 and TRBJ2-1, with 7 bases aligning to TRBD2. Germline CDR1 reads SGHDT; CDR2 reads YYEEEE. V shed 2 bases, J shed 6 bases, and the junction held 8 bases outside the gene matches. The CDR3 is 15 amino acids. CDR3 residues: CASSFRLAGANEQFF. CDR3 sequence (DNA): TGTGCCAGCAGCTTTCGACTAGCTGGGGCCAATGAGCAGTTCTTC. Filled out from reference TRBV5-6 and TRBJ2-1, the complete variable domain reads DAGVTQSPTHLIKTRGQQVTLRCSPKSGHDTVSWYQQALGQGPQFIFQYYEEEERQRGNFPDRFSGHQFPNYSSELNVNALLLGDSALYLCASSFRLAGANEQFFGPGTRLTVL.

The V call is TRBV28, the J call TRBJ1-6, with unresolved D. Trimming pared 3 bases from V and 5 bases from J, leaving 17 bases between. The CDR3 is 17 residues long. CDR1 is MDHEN and CDR2 is SYDVKM in the germline V gene. The CDR3 spells CASSFFLGRWDNSPLHF. The CDR3 nucleotides read TGTGCCAGCAGTTTTTTCCTCGGACGCTGGGATAATTCACCCCTCCACTTT.

The chain combines TRBV10-3 with TRBJ1-3; the match to TRBD1 covers 8 bases. The CDR3 runs 15 residues. Germline V gene sequence: CDR1 ENHRY, CDR2 SYGVKD. The J segment lost 0 bases and the V segment lost 2 bases, leaving 0 bases of the junction unmatched. The CDR3 DNA sequence: TGTGCCATCAGTGAGACAGGGGGCTCTGGAAACACCATATATTTT. Protein sequence: CAISETGGSGNTIYF.

The rearrangement links TRBV4-3 to TRBJ1-5; no firm D call. The V gene's germline CDR1 is LGHNA and CDR2 YSLEER. V was trimmed by 3 bases and J by 2 bases, leaving 5 bases between them. This CDR3 spans 13 amino acids. The DNA for the CDR3 is TGCGCCAGCAGCCAGGCACGCAATCAGCCCCAGCATTTT. This gives the protein CASSQARNQPQHF.

About this clone: The DNA is omitted, as the CDR3 cannot be located on it reliably, and the CDR3 follows TCRdb's listing. The V and J genes are TRBV7-2 and TRBJ2-7; the table's D call of TRBD1 was not tested on the DNA. The CDR3 length is 15 residues, termini included. CDR1 SGHTA and CDR2 FQGNSA come from the germline V gene. This CDR3 is CASRFGPGGWDEQYF.

The V call is TRBV19, the J call TRBJ2-2; 7 bases map to TRBD1. There are 14 residues in the CDR3. Germline CDR1 reads LNHDA; CDR2 reads SQIVND (reference sequence). V trimming: 8 bases; J trimming: 2 bases; junction bases outside the gene matches: 5. This CDR3 is CASLGQTNTGELFF. In nucleotides, the CDR3 is TGTGCCAGTTTGGGACAGACTAACACCGGGGAGCTGTTTTTT.